These 21 T cell receptor beta chains were all obtained from the same sample, sequenced in a study of T cell responses to AZD1222 COVID-19 vaccine. TCRdb's table, derived via immunoSEQ multiplex PCR, lists solely in-frame clones and lacks some. The table records about 100,000 clones, roughly nine tenths of them present only once. Here the sequenced sample was peripheral blood, taken 28 days after the second AZD1222 dose. These receptors originate from an adult who received the AZD1222 COVID-19 vaccine.

V is TRBV14 and J is TRBJ2-7; D may correspond to TRBD1 or TRBD2 (5 bases each). This CDR3 spans 13 amino acids. Germline lookup yields CDR1 SGHDN and CDR2 FVKESK. The V end lost 5 bases, the J end lost 3 bases, and 11 bases lay between the germline ends. CDR3 amino acids: CASSRGELYEQYF. Here the CDR3 DNA reads TGTGCCAGCAGCAGAGGGGAGCTCTACGAGCAGTACTTC.

This chain links TRBV5-6 with TRBJ2-3, with D maybe TRBD2 (6 bases). This CDR3 comprises 15 residues. V shed 0 bases and J shed 2 bases, with 10 bases lying between them. Germline CDR1 is SGHDT and CDR2 is YYEEEE. The CDR3 loop reads CASSLVSRDTDTQYF. The CDR3 DNA is TGTGCCAGCAGCTTGGTTTCGCGGGACACAGATACGCAGTATTTT.

The chain employs TRBV5-1 and TRBJ2-5; possibly TRBD1 for D (5 bases). CDR1 is SGHRS, CDR2 YFSETQ, per germline. V dropped 3 bases and J dropped 7 bases, with 19 bases sitting between them. This CDR3 has 15 residues. The CDR3 coding sequence is TGCGCCAGCAGCTGGGGCCCGCCTCCCGAAGGGACCCAGTACTTC. Protein product: CASSWGPPPEGTQYF.

V gene TRBV18 combines with J gene TRBJ2-7; D is possibly TRBD2 (6 bases). V dropped 0 bases and J dropped 2 bases, with 17 bases sitting between them. This CDR3 has 17 amino acids. From germline, CDR1 is KGHSH and CDR2 LQKENI. CDR3 in amino acids: CASSPPNKGLGTYEQYF. DNA of the CDR3: TGTGCCAGCTCACCACCGAATAAGGGACTCGGGACCTACGAGCAGTACTTC.

The gene calls are TRBV7-8 and TRBJ2-3; D gene uncertain. The V and J ends lost 5 bases and 0 bases respectively, with 3 bases between them. The CDR3 is made up of 12 amino acids. Germline values: CDR1 SGHVS, CDR2 FQNEAQ. The CDR3 spells CASSTSTDTQYF. CDR3 DNA sequence: TGTGCCAGCAGCACTAGCACAGATACGCAGTATTTT.

The chain is built from TRBV6-2 or TRBV6-3 and TRBJ2-7; possibly TRBD2 for D (6 bases). The germline CDR1 and CDR2 sequences are MNHEY and SVGEGT. This CDR3 is built from 15 residues. Trimming shortened V by 7 bases and J by 6 bases, and 22 bases separated the two germline ends. CDR3: CASIPSWRGKIEQYF. The CDR3 coding sequence is TGTGCCAGCATCCCCTCTTGGCGCGGGAAAATCGAGCAGTACTTC.

The chain employs TRBV25-1 and TRBJ2-7, with a weak D call TRBD1 (5 bases). Trimming pared 2 bases from V and 5 bases from J, leaving 16 bases between. The germline CDR1 and CDR2 sequences are MGHDK and SYGVNS. The CDR3 has 15 residues. In DNA form, the CDR3 reads TGTGCCAGCAGTGAAAGTAGGGGCATCGCTGACGAGCAGTACTTC. This translates into CASSESRGIADEQYF.

The chain is built from TRBV27 and TRBJ1-6; 7 nucleotides match TRBD1. The CDR3 totals 14 residues. Germline V CDR1 and CDR2: MNHEY, SMNVEV (reference sequence). V shed 6 bases and J 13 bases; nucleotides not matched to a gene: 12. The CDR3 sequence: CASRWGQSGSPLHF. The CDR3 nucleotides read TGTGCCAGCAGGTGGGGACAGTCAGGTTCTCCCCTCCACTTT.

This clone has more than one count but fewer than ten. The chain has TRBV29-1 and TRBJ1-2; D uncertain. Trimming pared 2 bases from V and 7 bases from J, leaving 11 bases between. Germline V gene data show CDR1 as SQVTM and CDR2 as ANQGSEA. CDR3 length: 12 residues. CDR3 in DNA: TGCAGCGTTGAACTCCCCCCCGGTGGCTACACCTTC. Its translation: CSVELPPGGYTF. Drawing the rest from reference TRBV29-1 and TRBJ1-2, the complete variable domain is SAVISQKPSRDICQRGTSLTIQCQVDSQVTMMFWYRQQPGQSLTLIATANQGSEATYESGFVIDKFPISRPNLTFSTLTVSNMSPEDSSIYLCSVELPPGGYTFGSGTRLTVV.

The V gene is TRBV7-2, the J gene TRBJ2-1; TRBD1 matches at 9 bases. CDR1 SGHTA and CDR2 FQGNSA come from the germline V gene. The junction had 8 bases not matched to a gene; V was cut back by 4 bases and J by 7 bases. The CDR3 totals 15 residues. In DNA, the CDR3 is TGTGCCAGCAGCTACTTACAGGGGGCGCGAAATGAGCAGTTCTTC. This sequence encodes CASSYLQGARNEQFF.

Of note for this clone: Within the sample, other DNA sequences also encode this same CDR3. The rearrangement joins TRBV5-1 to TRBJ1-1, with 10 nucleotides matching TRBD1. The V gene end was trimmed by 4 bases and the J gene end by 5 bases; junction bases not matched to a gene: 5. CDR3 length equals 14 residues. CDR1 and CDR2 (germline): SGHRS, YFSETQ. The CDR3 DNA is TGCGCCAGCAGCCTCGACAGGGGGCTTACTGAAGCTTTCTTT. Its protein product is CASSLDRGLTEAFF.

This sequence joins TRBV10-3 and TRBJ2-7, with D uncertain. V lost 2 bases, J lost 1 base, and 3 bases lay in between. CDR3 length: 12 amino acids. Germline-derived CDR1 and CDR2 are ENHRY and SYGVKD. The CDR3 DNA reads TGTGCCATCAGTGAGGGGTCCTACGAGCAGTACTTC. Its translation is CAISEGSYEQYF.

V gene TRBV7-9 combines with J gene TRBJ2-1; possibly TRBD1 for D (6 bases). This CDR3 is built from 15 residues. Trimming removed 3 bases from V and 0 bases from J, with 9 bases in between. Germline values: CDR1 SEHNR, CDR2 FQNEAQ (reference sequence). The CDR3 here is CASSLGHNSYNEQFF. In nucleotides, the CDR3 is TGTGCCAGCAGCTTGGGACACAACTCCTACAATGAGCAGTTCTTC.

The chain combines TRBV20-1 with TRBJ2-2; 8 bases map to TRBD2. CDR3 length: 15 residues. V trimming: 3 bases; J trimming: 6 bases; junction bases outside the gene matches: 9. Germline CDR1 DFQATT, CDR2 SNEGSKA (reference sequence). CDR3 coding DNA: TGCAGTGCTAGTCTAAGCGGGAGAAGCGCCGGGGAGCTGTTTTTT. Translated: CSASLSGRSAGELFF.

The chain combines TRBV7-9 with TRBJ2-3; D is unresolved. This CDR3 region has 16 residues. Trimming stripped 1 base from V and 3 bases from J, with 14 bases between. Germline CDR1 reads SEHNR; CDR2 reads FQNEAQ (reference sequence). CDR3 coding DNA: TGTGCCAGCAGCTTAGGGAGCAGTCAAGGTACAGATACGCAGTATTTT. Translating gives CASSLGSSQGTDTQYF. Filled out from reference TRBV7-9 and TRBJ2-3, the complete variable domain reads DTGVSQNPRHKITKRGQNVTFRCDPISEHNRLYWYRQTLGQGPEFLTYFQNEAQLEKSRLLSDRFSAERPKGSFSTLEIQRTEQGDSAMYLCASSLGSSQGTDTQYFGPGTRLTVL.

The rearrangement links TRBV7-2 to TRBJ1-1; D uncertain. The germline CDR1 and CDR2 sequences are SGHTA and FQGNSA. The length of the CDR3 is 15 residues. Trimming removed 7 bases at V and 0 bases at J, with 15 bases between. As DNA, the CDR3 is TGTGCCAGCAAACTGGCTCATGCCATGAACACTGAAGCTTTCTTT. Its protein is CASKLAHAMNTEAFF.

The gene calls are TRBV12-3 or TRBV12-4 and TRBJ1-5; D gene unclear. Trimming removed 1 base from V and 14 bases from J, with 12 bases in between. The CDR3 contains 12 residues. The CDR3 region is CASSLGLVGKHF. As DNA, the CDR3 is TGTGCCAGCAGTTTAGGGCTAGTGGGTAAGCATTTT.

V usage is TRBV20-1 and J usage is TRBJ2-7; D call uncertain. This CDR3 contains 11 residues. Germline values: CDR1 DFQATT, CDR2 SNEGSKA (reference sequence). Between the trimmed V and J ends, which lost 0 bases and 4 bases, there was a span of 4 bases. Here the CDR3 DNA reads TGCAGTGCTAGAGAACAATACGAGCAGTACTTC. This sequence encodes CSAREQYEQYF.

J is TRBJ1-5 and V is TRBV19; D gene uncertain. The CDR3 length is 16 residues. The ends were cut back, 5 bases at V and 1 base at J, with 15 bases in the middle. Germline CDR1 and CDR2: LNHDA and SQIVND (reference sequence). CDR3 nucleotides: TGTGCCAGTAGTTCGACGACCGGGATAAGCAATCAGCCCCAGCATTTT. It encodes CASSSTTGISNQPQHF. Looking up the rest from reference TRBV19 and TRBJ1-5 gives the full variable domain: DGGITQSPKYLFRKEGQNVTLSCEQNLNHDAMYWYRQDPGQGLRLIYYSQIVNDFQKGDIAEGYSVSREKKESFPLTVTSAQKNPTAFYLCASSSTTGISNQPQHFGDGTRLSIL.

The chain joins TRBV27 to TRBJ2-3; 11 positions agree with TRBD2. The CDR3 sequence is 19 residues long. Trimming removed 3 bases from V and 2 bases from J; junction bases left unmatched: 13. The germline V gene encodes CDR1 MNHEY and CDR2 SMNVEV (reference sequence). CDR3 region: CASSFLSSSSGRSTDTQYF. The CDR3, as DNA: TGTGCCAGCAGTTTTCTCTCATCCTCTAGCGGGAGGTCCACAGATACGCAGTATTTT.

This chain uses TRBV7-9 with TRBJ1-2; tentatively, D is TRBD1 (5 bases). Germline V gene data show CDR1 as SEHNR and CDR2 as FQNEAQ (reference sequence). Trimming took 7 bases from V and 7 from J, leaving 13 bases between them. CDR3 length: 12 amino acids. CDR3 sequence: CASTRDLSGYTF. In nucleotides, the CDR3 is TGTGCCAGCACCAGGGACTTATCTGGCTACACCTTC.